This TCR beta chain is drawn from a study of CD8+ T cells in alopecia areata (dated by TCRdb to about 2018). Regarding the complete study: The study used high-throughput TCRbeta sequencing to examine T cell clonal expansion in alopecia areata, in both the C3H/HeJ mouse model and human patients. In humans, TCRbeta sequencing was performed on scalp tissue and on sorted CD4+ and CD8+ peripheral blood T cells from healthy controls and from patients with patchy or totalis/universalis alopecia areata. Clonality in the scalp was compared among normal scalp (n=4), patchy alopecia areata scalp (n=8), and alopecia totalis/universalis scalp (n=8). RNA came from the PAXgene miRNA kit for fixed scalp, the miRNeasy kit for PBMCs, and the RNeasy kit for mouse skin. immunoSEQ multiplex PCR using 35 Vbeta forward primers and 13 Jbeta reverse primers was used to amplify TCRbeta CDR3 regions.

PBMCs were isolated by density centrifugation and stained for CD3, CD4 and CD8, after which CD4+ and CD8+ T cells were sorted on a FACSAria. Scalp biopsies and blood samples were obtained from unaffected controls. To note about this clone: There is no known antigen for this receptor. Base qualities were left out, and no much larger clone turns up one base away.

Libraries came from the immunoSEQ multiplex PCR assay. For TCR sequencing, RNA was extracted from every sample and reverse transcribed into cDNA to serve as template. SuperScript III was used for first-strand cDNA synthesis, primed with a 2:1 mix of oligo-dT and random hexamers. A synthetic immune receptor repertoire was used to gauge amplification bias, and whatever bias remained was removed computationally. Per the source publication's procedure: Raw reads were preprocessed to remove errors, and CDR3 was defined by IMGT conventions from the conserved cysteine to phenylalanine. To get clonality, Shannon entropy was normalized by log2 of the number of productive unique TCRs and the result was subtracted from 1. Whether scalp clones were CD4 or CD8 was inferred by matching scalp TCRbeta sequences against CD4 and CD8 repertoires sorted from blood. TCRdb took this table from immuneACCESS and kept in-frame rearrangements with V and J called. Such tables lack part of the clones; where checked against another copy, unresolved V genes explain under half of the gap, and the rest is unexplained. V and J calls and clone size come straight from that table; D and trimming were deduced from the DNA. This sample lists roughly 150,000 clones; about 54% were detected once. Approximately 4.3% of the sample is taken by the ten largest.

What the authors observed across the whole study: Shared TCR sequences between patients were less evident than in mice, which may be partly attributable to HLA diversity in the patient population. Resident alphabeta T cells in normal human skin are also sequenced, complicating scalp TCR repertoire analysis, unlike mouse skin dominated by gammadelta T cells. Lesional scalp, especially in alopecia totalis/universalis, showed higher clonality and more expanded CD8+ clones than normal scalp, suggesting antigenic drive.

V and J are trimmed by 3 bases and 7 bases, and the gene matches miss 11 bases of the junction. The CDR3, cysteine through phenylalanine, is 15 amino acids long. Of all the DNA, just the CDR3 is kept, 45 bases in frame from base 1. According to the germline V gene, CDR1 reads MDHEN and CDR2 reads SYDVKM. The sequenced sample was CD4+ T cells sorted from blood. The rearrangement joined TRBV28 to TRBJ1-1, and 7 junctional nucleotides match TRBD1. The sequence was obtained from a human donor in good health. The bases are TGTGCCAGCAGTTTCGGAACCCGGGACAGTCTTGAAGCTTTCTTT. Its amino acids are CASSFGTRDSLEAFF.